One sample yielded the 2 T cell receptor beta chains listed below, sequenced in a study of identical twins. TCRdb reprocessed the 5' RACE reads with MiXCR, giving one entry per CDR3 protein. Here the sample spans 300,000 to 350,000 distinct CDR3 sequences, roughly an eighth being singletons. These same records also appear under a second study, on yellow fever vaccine responses in identical twins.

The sequenced material came from CD8+ T cells sorted from blood. The origin of the receptors is a woman between 18 and 29 years old in good health.

There are a few counts of this clonotype. This chain links TRBV24-1 with TRBJ2-2, with 7 bases lining up with TRBD1. The CDR3 consists of 19 residues. V lost 0 bases, J lost 2 bases, and 11 bases stayed unmatched. Per germline, CDR1 KGHDR and CDR2 SFDVKD. The CDR3 spells CATSDLPDPGQTNTGELFF. CDR3 DNA: TGTGCCACCAGTGATTTGCCGGACCCGGGACAGACTAACACCGGGGAGCTGTTTTTT.

The J gene is TRBJ2-7, the V gene TRBV9, with a tentative D call TRBD2 (6 bases). V was shortened by 7 bases and J by 5 bases, with 10 bases between the two germline ends. The germline CDR1 and CDR2 sequences are SGDLS and YYNGEE. The CDR3 is 11 amino acids. The CDR3 sequence: CASGGINEQYF. CDR3 bases: TGTGCCAGCGGAGGGATAAACGAGCAGTACTTC.